A single sample gave rise to the 4 T cell receptor beta chains below, sequenced in a study of regulatory T cells in long-lasting Graves disease. HTBI primers from iRepertoire and Arm-PCR of CDR3 regions yielded the TCR beta libraries. One entry per CDR3 protein, called by TCRdb with MiXCR from the multiplex PCR reads. Among roughly 420,000 distinct CDR3 sequences, 14% were seen once, and the ten largest hold roughly 18%. The sample's time point: newly diagnosed GD, antithyroid drugs for less than 3 months. The TCR library was made from RNA extracted from PBMCs. These same records also appear under a second study, on T cells in Graves' hyperthyroidism and ophthalmopathy.

Sequencing used peripheral blood mononuclear cells (PBMCs), obtained at new diagnosis, from a patient treated with antithyroid drugs. The receptors derive from a woman aged 45-60 years with Graves disease.

This clonotype was found many times. This chain links TRBV5-1 with TRBJ1-5; TRBD1 matches 8 bases. This CDR3 contains 15 residues. The germline gives CDR1 SGHRS, CDR2 YFSETQ. J was trimmed by 5 bases and V by 0 bases; bases with no gene match: 4. DNA of the CDR3: TGCGCCAGCAGCTTGGGGACAGGGTTTTATCAGCCCCAGCATTTT. Amino acid sequence: CASSLGTGFYQPQHF.

This chain links TRBV10-3 with TRBJ2-5; weak D call: TRBD1 (6 bases). This CDR3 has 12 amino acids. The ends were cut back, 5 bases at V and 8 bases at J, with 12 bases in the middle. The germline gives CDR1 ENHRY, CDR2 SYGVKD. In DNA, the CDR3 is TGTGCCATCAGTTTTACAGGGTTCACCCAGTACTTC. Residues: CAISFTGFTQYF.

This clonotype was recorded many times. This chain joins TRBV7-9 and TRBJ1-2; 10 bases fit TRBD1. CDR1 is SEHNR, CDR2 FQNEAQ, per germline (reference sequence). This CDR3 comprises 15 residues. Unmatched junction bases numbered 4, after V lost 3 bases and J lost 3 bases. This CDR3 is CASSFGTGDDYGYTF. For the CDR3, the DNA is TGTGCCAGCAGCTTCGGGACAGGGGACGACTATGGCTACACCTTC.

The rearrangement joins TRBV20-1 to TRBJ2-5; TRBD2 matches 11 bases. Unmatched junction bases numbered 11, after V lost 6 bases and J lost 2 bases. The length of the CDR3 is 16 residues. The V gene's germline CDR1 is DFQATT and CDR2 SNEGSKA (reference sequence). CDR3 sequence reads: CSAKGVLAGDQETQYF. In DNA, the CDR3 is TGCAGTGCAAAAGGGGTACTAGCGGGAGATCAAGAGACCCAGTACTTC.